What follows are 5 T cell receptor beta chains derived from one specimen sequenced in a study of shared clonotypes between healthy human individuals. Assay: immunoSEQ multiplex PCR; the TCRdb copy retains only in-frame clones and omits some. The sample holds 300,000 or so clones; 74% are singletons and the top ten take approximately 10%. The sample consisted of memory CD4+ T cells sorted from blood. As to subset: CD45RA-negative fraction. The source of these receptors is a man aged 25 to 40 in good health.

The rearrangement links TRBV28 to TRBJ2-1, with TRBD2 matching over 10 bases. Losses at the gene ends were 7 bases for V and 4 bases for J; bases not matched to a gene: 16. The CDR3 is 18 amino acids. Germline V gene sequence: CDR1 MDHEN, CDR2 SYDVKM. CDR3 region: CASTSPLLNSGRYNEQFF. CDR3 sequence (DNA): TGTGCCAGCACCTCACCCCTGCTAAATAGCGGGAGGTACAATGAGCAGTTCTTC.

The gene calls are TRBV2 and TRBJ2-1; D unresolved. The length of the CDR3 is 14 residues. Trimming took 0 bases from V and 4 from J, leaving 7 bases between them. From germline, CDR1 is SNHLY and CDR2 FYNNEI. CDR3 DNA sequence: TGTGCCAGCAGTGAAGCGCTGAAGTACAATGAGCAGTTCTTC. Translating it yields CASSEALKYNEQFF.

This clone was counted only a few times. V gene TRBV5-6 combines with J gene TRBJ1-2; TRBD1 is a possible D gene (6 bases). The CDR3 covers 14 residues. V lost 4 bases to trimming and J lost 6 bases, with 16 bases between them. The germline CDR1 and CDR2 sequences are SGHDT and YYEEEE. CDR3 DNA: TGTGCCAGCAGCCCCGATTGGGGGCTCCATGGCTACACCTTC. It yields the protein CASSPDWGLHGYTF.

In its sample, this clone was seen many times. The V call is TRBV11-2, the J call TRBJ1-4, with D unresolved. V lost 0 bases and J 4 bases, leaving 12 bases between the germline ends. Per germline, CDR1 SGHAT and CDR2 FQNNGV. This CDR3 region has 16 residues. The CDR3 DNA reads TGTGCCAGCAGCTTAGAATCGACCAGGTTTAATGAAAAACTGTTTTTT. It codes for CASSLESTRFNEKLFF.

This clone was seen a few times. This chain uses TRBV6-1 with TRBJ2-5; either TRBD1 or TRBD2 may supply D (5 bases each). CDR1 is MNHNS and CDR2 is SASEGT in the germline V gene. The ends were cut back, 4 bases at V and 5 bases at J, with 8 bases in the middle. The CDR3 spans 12 residues. CDR3 region: CASSVRGETQYF. CDR3 DNA sequence: TGTGCCAGCAGTGTTCGGGGCGAGACCCAGTACTTC.